The T cell receptor (beta chain) described here comes from a study of post-analysis software for immune sequencing data. Presence of unique molecular identifiers characterized the TCR beta cDNA libraries. TCRdb itself ran the PCR reads through MiXCR, one entry per CDR3 protein. The sample has roughly 180,000 distinct CDR3 sequences; approximately 30% are singletons. This clonotype has ten or more counts. Its specificity is unknown. After removal of 7 bases from V and 2 bases from J, the junction contained 6 bases not matched to a gene. CDR1 and CDR2 from the germline V gene are MDHEN and SYDVKM. This CDR3 comprises 15 residues. Study findings and constraints: TRBV5-6, TRBV5-1 and TRBV20-1 were among about 5 TRBV segments more frequent in patients than controls.

The V and J genes are TRBV28 and TRBJ2-7; TRBD2 matches 12 bases. This receptor was taken from a girl between 10 and 17 years old with multiple sclerosis. Input material: blood. DNA for the CDR3: TGTGCCAGCACCCTACTAGCGGGGGGCCCCTACGAGCAGTACTTC. It is translated as CASTLLAGGPYEQYF. Full variable domain (outside the CDR3, taken from reference TRBV28 and TRBJ2-7): DVKVTQSSRYLVKRTGEKVFLECVQDMDHENMFWYRQDPGLGLRLIYFSYDVKMKEKGDIPEGYSVSREKKERFSLILESASTNQTSMYLCASTLLAGGPYEQYFGPGTRLTVT.